This paragraph reports one T cell receptor beta chain. What antigen it recognizes has not been identified. The record has no base qualities; no much larger clone is one base away. What this sample's treatment or condition label stands for: oral pan-JAK inhibitor, 5-10 mg twice daily. From alopecia areata patients, peripheral blood was collected along with lesional scalp punch biopsies. PBMCs were separated by density centrifugation and stained for CD3, CD4 and CD8, after which CD4+ and CD8+ T cells were sorted on a FACSAria. From the germline V gene, CDR1 is LGHNA and CDR2 is YNFKEQ. The CDR3 goes from the cysteine to the phenylalanine over 17 residues. Left in the record is the CDR3 DNA by itself, 51 bases read in frame from the first base. Germline trimming amounts to 1 base on V and 6 bases on J, with 10 as the count of junction bases outside the gene matches. This record comes from a study of CD8+ T cells in alopecia areata (dated by TCRdb to 2017 to 2018). Regarding the study in general: Treated patients were enrolled in an open-label pilot trial of oral tofacitinib, 5 to 10 mg twice daily, for moderate-to-severe alopecia areata. Clonality in the scalp was compared among normal scalp (n=4), patchy alopecia areata scalp (n=8), and alopecia totalis/universalis scalp (n=8). RNA was obtained with the PAXgene miRNA kit for fixed scalp, the miRNeasy kit for PBMCs, and the RNeasy kit for mouse skin. In treated patients, disease severity was measured using the SALT score, which gives the percentage of scalp surface area affected. To study T cell clonal expansion in alopecia areata, the researchers applied high-throughput TCRbeta sequencing to both the C3H/HeJ mouse model and human patients. Patients received tofacitinib for 6 to 18 months and were then followed off drug for 6 months to check for delayed response and recurrence. In humans, TCRbeta sequencing was performed on scalp tissue and on sorted CD4+ and CD8+ peripheral blood T cells from healthy controls and from patients with patchy or totalis/universalis alopecia areata. Biopsies were taken from tofacitinib-treated patients at baseline and again at 4 and 24 weeks into treatment, and several of those patients also had a later scalp biopsy. TCRbeta CDR3 regions were amplified by immunoSEQ multiplex PCR using 35 Vbeta forward and 13 Jbeta reverse primers.

What the research found in general, with its limitations: Tofacitinib significantly decreased scalp clonality and the number of expanded CD8+ clones among the top 100 scalp clones. Shared TCR sequences between patients were less evident than in mice, which may be partly attributable to HLA diversity in the patient population. The treated cohort was small, with a single nonresponder, so links between baseline CD8+ expansion and response need larger studies. During tofacitinib treatment, many expanded lesional clones remained in scalp and blood, and this persistence may partly explain relapse after treatment is stopped. Compared with normal scalp, lesional scalp had higher clonality and more expanded CD8+ clones, particularly in alopecia totalis/universalis, a pattern that suggests antigenic drive. Unlike mouse skin, where gammadelta T cells dominate, normal human skin contains resident alphabeta T cells that get sequenced too, which complicates analysis of the scalp TCR repertoire.

The protocol used for the library was the immunoSEQ multiplex PCR assay. RNA was extracted from all samples and reverse transcribed into cDNA, which served as template for TCR sequencing. SuperScript III was used to make first-strand cDNA, primed with a 2:1 mix of oligo-dT and random hexamers. A synthetic immune receptor repertoire was used to measure amplification bias, and any remaining bias was corrected computationally. For the original study's pipeline: Raw reads were preprocessed for error removal, and CDR3 was defined according to IMGT conventions as running from the conserved cysteine to phenylalanine. To get clonality, Shannon entropy was normalized by log2 of the number of productive unique TCRs and the result was subtracted from 1. CD4 or CD8 identity of scalp clones was inferred by cross-referencing scalp TCRbeta sequences with sorted blood CD4 and CD8 repertoires. TCRdb holds this immuneACCESS table with in-frame rearrangements only. Some clones are missing; in checked studies, unresolved V genes explain under half, and the rest has no known cause. Clonal size and the V and J genes are those of that table, whereas D and trimming came from the DNA. For this sample the table gives about 270,000 clones, of which roughly 63% were detected only once. The top ten hold 0.8% to 1% of the sample.

This sample comprised CD4+ T cells sorted from blood, obtained at roughly week 52, from a patient treated with tofacitinib. The sequence links TRBV4-2 to TRBJ2-3, with 10 bases matching TRBD2. This clonotype originated in a human donor with alopecia areata. The encoded CDR3 is CASSQGTGTSVIDTQYF. The nucleotide sequence is given as TGTGCCAGCAGCCAAGGTACCGGGACTAGCGTAATTGATACGCAGTATTTT.